This TCR beta chain was found in a study of STAT5B mutations in CD4+ large granular lymphocyte leukemia. Study-level findings and limits: Main leukemic clonotypes were patient-specific, but 20% to 25% appeared at low frequency elsewhere.

Per the study methods: The detection floor for productive clonotype frequency was 2.59 x 10-5. Measured with immunoSEQ multiplex PCR; TCRdb has only the in-frame clones, and not every one. From that table come the V and J calls and clone size; the DNA was used to work out D and trimming. The sample yields 30,000 to 35,000 clones, roughly two thirds seen once. Germline V gene lookup returns CDR1 SGHDT and CDR2 YYEEEE. This CDR3 has 14 amino acids. J gave up 8 bases and V 2 bases, and 9 bases lay outside the gene matches. A word on this clone: Antigen specificity is unknown.

The receptor was derived from a human donor in good health. Sequenced: CD4+ T cells from blood buffy coats. This chain links TRBV5-6 with TRBJ1-2, with 7 nucleotides matching TRBD1. DNA of the CDR3: TGTGCCAGCAGCTTCTACGACAGGGTCGGAGGCTACACCTTC. Its protein product is CASSFYDRVGGYTF.